This record looks at one T cell receptor beta chain sequence and its context. CDR3 size: 16 residues. Germline loops: CDR1 SGHVS, CDR2 FNYEAQ. V lost 1 base, J lost 5 bases, and 17 bases lay in between. TCRdb's table, derived via immunoSEQ multiplex PCR, lists solely in-frame clones and lacks some. Of tens of thousands of clones listed, about nine tenths were seen once; the top ten hold approximately 1.7%. This specimen belongs to a study of T cell changes during pregnancy in multiple sclerosis. This receptor was obtained from a female donor in good health, enrolled as a control in a pregnancy study. The chain joins TRBV7-6 to TRBJ2-5, with D tentatively TRBD2 (5 bases). Sample: peripheral blood, taken after pregnancy. The CDR3, as DNA: TGTGCCAGCAGCTTAGAGACTATCAACAGCCGGGAGACCCAGTACTTC. It specifies CASSLETINSRETQYF.